The 21 T cell receptor beta chains presented below share a single source sample, sequenced in a study of T-cell memory formation after mild COVID-19. Each CDR3 protein is one row after TCRdb ran MiXCR on the 5' RACE reads. The sample has about 200,000 distinct CDR3 sequences, 9.5% seen once. The sequenced sample was PBMCs or a T cell subset sorted from them (not recorded which). These receptors were taken from a man younger than 35 who had mild COVID-19 (a few samples of this study predate the infection). Cell type and time point are not known.

The chain uses TRBV5-6 and TRBJ1-1, with D possibly TRBD1 on 6 matching bases. This CDR3 is built from 13 residues. Germline V gene data show CDR1 as SGHDT and CDR2 as YYEEEE. The ends were cut back, 4 bases at V and 10 bases at J, with 17 bases in the middle. CDR3 bases: TGTGCCAGCAGCCTGGACAGTCGGGCCGTAGCTTTCTTT. This gives the protein CASSLDSRAVAFF. The complete variable domain, with remaining parts taken from reference TRBV5-6 and TRBJ1-1, reads DAGVTQSPTHLIKTRGQQVTLRCSPKSGHDTVSWYQQALGQGPQFIFQYYEEEERQRGNFPDRFSGHQFPNYSSELNVNALLLGDSALYLCASSLDSRAVAFFGQGTRLTVV.

This clonotype was seen a handful of times. This chain uses TRBV5-1 with TRBJ1-1; D may be TRBD1 (5 bases). Germline V CDR1 and CDR2: SGHRS, YFSETQ. The CDR3 loop spans 16 amino acids. The ends were cut back, 5 bases at V and 2 bases at J, with 19 bases in the middle. The CDR3 DNA follows: TGCGCCAGCAGTCCTACTCGTGGGCAGGGAAACACTGAAGCTTTCTTT. Translating it yields CASSPTRGQGNTEAFF. The complete variable domain, with remaining parts taken from reference TRBV5-1 and TRBJ1-1, reads KAGVTQTPRYLIKTRGQQVTLSCSPISGHRSVSWYQQTPGQGLQFLFEYFSETQRNKGNFPGRFSGRQFSNSRSEMNVSTLELGDSALYLCASSPTRGQGNTEAFFGQGTRLTVV.

This clonotype has just a few counts. The chain joins TRBV5-5 to TRBJ2-3; D is undetermined. Trimming took 0 bases from V and 2 from J, leaving 10 bases between them. CDR1 and CDR2 from the germline V gene are SGHKS and YYEKEE (reference sequence). The CDR3 runs to 15 residues. In DNA, the CDR3 is TGTGCCAGCAGCTTGGGGAGCTTTTTCACAGATACGCAGTATTTT. Its protein is CASSLGSFFTDTQYF.

This clonotype has just a few counts. This chain connects TRBV7-2 to TRBJ2-3; D uncertain. CDR3 length equals 14 residues. The germline V gene encodes CDR1 SGHTA and CDR2 FQGNSA. The germline V and J ends were trimmed by 3 bases and 2 bases, with 9 bases remaining between them. The CDR3 DNA is TGTGCCAGCAGCTTTTCGGATTTCACAGATACGCAGTATTTT. Its protein product is CASSFSDFTDTQYF.

This clonotype was counted between two and nine times. The chain employs TRBV5-1 and TRBJ2-1, with a tentative D call TRBD2 (6 bases). Germline loops: CDR1 SGHRS, CDR2 YFSETQ. The CDR3 runs to 17 residues. Between the trimmed V and J ends, which lost 3 bases and 5 bases, there was a span of 21 bases. CDR3 protein: CASSSASGWLLDNEQFF. Written as DNA, the CDR3 is TGCGCCAGCAGCTCCGCCAGCGGGTGGCTTCTAGACAATGAGCAGTTCTTC.

This clonotype has a count of ten or more. The chain uses TRBV11-2 and TRBJ2-7, with 8 bases matching TRBD1. Germline V lookup: CDR1 SGHAT, CDR2 FQNNGV. Trimming cost V 0 bases and J 2 bases; bases outside gene matches: 3. The CDR3 covers 15 residues. CDR3 sequence (DNA): TGTGCCAGCAGCTTAGATGGGACAGGTACCTACGAGCAGTACTTC. Its protein is CASSLDGTGTYEQYF. Complete variable domain (other parts from reference TRBV11-2 and TRBJ2-7): EAGVAQSPRYKIIEKRQSVAFWCNPISGHATLYWYQQILGQGPKLLIQFQNNGVVDDSQLPKDRFSAERLKGVDSTLKIQPAKLEDSAVYLCASSLDGTGTYEQYFGPGTRLTVT.

This clonotype has a handful of counts. V usage is TRBV9 and J usage is TRBJ1-3; TRBD1 agrees at 8 bases. The CDR3 extends over 15 amino acids. Trimming took 1 base from V and 1 from J; bases not matched to a gene: 1. In germline, CDR1 is SGDLS, CDR2 YYNGEE. In DNA form, the CDR3 reads TGTGCCAGCAGCGTAACAGGGGGGTCTGGAAACACCATATATTTT. Translation: CASSVTGGSGNTIYF.

This chain uses TRBV9 with TRBJ1-5; D is unclear. Trimming stripped 1 base from V and 9 bases from J, with 14 bases between. CDR1 SGDLS and CDR2 YYNGEE come from the germline V gene. The CDR3 covers 14 residues. CDR3 nucleotide sequence: TGTGCCAGCAGCGTAATAGGAGGAGTGGGGCCCCAGCATTTT. It is translated as CASSVIGGVGPQHF.

This clonotype is deemed medium-sized (0.01 to 0.1%). The V call is TRBV3-1, the J call TRBJ2-2; D gene uncertain. The CDR3 sequence is 14 residues long. CDR1 LGHDT and CDR2 YNNKEL come from the germline V gene (reference sequence). V dropped 4 bases and J dropped 1 base, with 7 bases sitting between them. The DNA of the CDR3 is TGTGCCAGCAGCCGGTTCGGGAACACCGGGGAGCTGTTTTTT. As protein: CASSRFGNTGELFF. Complete variable domain (other parts from reference TRBV3-1 and TRBJ2-2): DTAVSQTPKYLVTQMGNDKSIKCEQNLGHDTMYWYKQDSKKFLKIMFSYNNKELIINETVPNRFSPKSPDKAHLNLHINSLELGDSAVYFCASSRFGNTGELFFGEGSRLTVL.

The chain is built from TRBV11-2 and TRBJ2-3; 7 nucleotides align to TRBD2. The V gene end was trimmed by 5 bases and the J gene end by 4 bases; junction bases not matched to a gene: 6. In germline, CDR1 is SGHAT, CDR2 FQNNGV. This CDR3 is built from 14 residues. The CDR3 loop reads CASSASSGADTQYF. The CDR3 DNA follows: TGTGCCAGCAGCGCCAGCAGCGGGGCAGATACGCAGTATTTT.

V and J are TRBV29-1 and TRBJ2-3; 7 bases map to TRBD1. The CDR3 is 13 amino acids. Per germline, CDR1 SQVTM and CDR2 ANQGSEA. The trim removed 6 bases at V and 5 bases at J, leaving 8 bases unmatched. The DNA for the CDR3 is TGCAGCGTACAGGGGAATTTGGGAGATACGCAGTATTTT. Translation: CSVQGNLGDTQYF.

This clonotype was detected a few times. This chain uses TRBV7-9 with TRBJ2-2; perhaps TRBD1 as D (5 bases). V was pared by 5 bases and J by 6 bases, with 10 bases between. The CDR3 has 13 residues. Per the germline V gene, CDR1 is SEHNR and CDR2 is FQNEAQ (reference sequence). Here the CDR3 reads CASSPLGAGELFF. CDR3 in DNA: TGTGCCAGCAGCCCCCTAGGGGCCGGGGAGCTGTTTTTT.

This clonotype was found a few times. The chain carries TRBV11-3 and TRBJ1-1, with D unclear. Trimming pared 5 bases from V and 2 bases from J, leaving 21 bases between. Per germline, CDR1 SGHNT and CDR2 YENEEA. The CDR3 runs to 17 residues. CDR3 sequence (DNA): TGTGCCAGCAGCCCGGGAGGAACTGGGAGAGCAAACACTGAAGCTTTCTTT. It translates to CASSPGGTGRANTEAFF.

This clonotype was seen many times. The chain recombines TRBV6-2 or TRBV6-3 with TRBJ2-1; D is uncertain. The CDR3 covers 13 residues. V lost 2 bases, J lost 2 bases, and 4 bases lay in between. CDR1 MNHEY and CDR2 SVGEGT come from the germline V gene. The CDR3 nucleotides are TGTGCCAGCAGTTACAGGGCCTACAATGAGCAGTTCTTC. It specifies CASSYRAYNEQFF.

The chain has TRBV28 and TRBJ1-1, with D possibly matching TRBD1 (6 bases). V lost 10 bases and J lost 3, with 15 bases in between. Germline V CDR1 and CDR2: MDHEN, SYDVKM. The CDR3 is 13 residues long. The CDR3 DNA sequence: TGTGCCACCGCACAGGGCCGGCACACTGAAGCTTTCTTT. Residues: CATAQGRHTEAFF.

This sequence joins TRBV11-2 and TRBJ2-5, with D tentatively TRBD1 (6 bases). The CDR3 extends over 13 amino acids. From germline, CDR1 is SGHAT and CDR2 FQNNGV. V lost 2 bases and J lost 11, with 15 bases in between. The CDR3 nucleotides are TGTGCCAGCAGCTTAACCCGGGACAAGCCTCAGTACTTC. As protein: CASSLTRDKPQYF.

At least ten counts were recorded for this clonotype. The V call is TRBV7-9, the J call TRBJ2-2, with D maybe TRBD2 (5 bases). Germline lookup yields CDR1 SEHNR and CDR2 FQNEAQ (reference sequence). The CDR3 contains 14 residues. Between the trimmed V and J ends, which lost 5 bases and 6 bases, there was a span of 13 bases. The CDR3 DNA follows: TGTGCCAGCAGCCCGGCCGAGGGATCCGGGGAGCTGTTTTTT. Translated: CASSPAEGSGELFF.

This clonotype appeared once. This chain uses TRBV15 with TRBJ1-5; D ambiguous. The V end lost 0 bases, the J end lost 7 bases, and 7 bases lay between the germline ends. Germline CDR1 LNHNV, CDR2 YYDKDF (reference sequence). The CDR3 contains 13 residues. CDR3 nucleotide sequence: TGTGCCACCAGCAGAGACGATCGGCAGCCCCAGCATTTT. It yields the protein CATSRDDRQPQHF.

The chain couples TRBV12-3 or TRBV12-4 to TRBJ1-5; a weak D match, TRBD1 (6 bases). CDR3 length equals 14 residues. The V end was cut by 5 bases, the J end by 5 bases, with 13 bases between. The DNA of the CDR3 is TGTGCCAGCAGTCCCCAGGGGACGGATCAGCCCCAGCATTTT. It specifies CASSPQGTDQPQHF.

By frequency in the sample, this clonotype is medium-sized. The genes are TRBV3-1 and TRBJ2-3, with D possibly being TRBD1 or TRBD2 (5 bases each). There are 14 residues in the CDR3. Trimming shortened V by 7 bases and J by 0 bases, and 11 bases separated the two germline ends. From germline, CDR1 is LGHDT and CDR2 YNNKEL (reference sequence). The CDR3 coding sequence is TGTGCCAGCAACTCACGGGGCAGCACAGATACGCAGTATTTT. Residues: CASNSRGSTDTQYF.

CDR3 DNA: TGTGCCACCAGTGACGGACTAGCCCAAGCAGATACGCAGTATTTT. Translating gives CATSDGLAQADTQYF. The chain links TRBV24-1 to TRBJ2-3, with 8 bases identical to TRBD2. This CDR3 spans 15 amino acids. In germline, CDR1 is KGHDR, CDR2 SFDVKD. Trimming took 4 bases from V and 4 from J; bases not matched to a gene: 6.